The 17 T cell receptor beta chains in this list originate from one sample, sequenced in a study of blood T cells in healthy people across ages. Through a sample-barcoded 5' primer and a J-beta primer mix, a second PCR was run for 7 to 11 cycles. TCRdb re-called the 5' RACE reads with MiXCR, one entry per CDR3 protein. The sample lists some 900,000 distinct CDR3 sequences; roughly 52% were seen once. What was sequenced was blood. Receptors originate from a man aged 25-40 years in good health.

This clonotype was counted a few times. The chain employs TRBV4-1 and TRBJ2-7; D unclear. V was pared by 4 bases and J by 2 bases, with 12 bases between. The CDR3 spans 14 residues. Germline values: CDR1 MGHRA, CDR2 YSYEKL. The CDR3 region is CASSLNLYTYEQYF. The CDR3 DNA reads TGCGCCAGCAGCCTTAATCTATATACCTACGAGCAGTACTTC.

The chain has TRBV5-1 and TRBJ1-4, with 7 bases identical to TRBD1. The V gene's germline CDR1 is SGHRS and CDR2 YFSETQ. V shed 4 bases, J shed 0 bases, and the junction held 6 bases outside the gene matches. CDR3 length: 16 amino acids. The CDR3 region has the DNA TGCGCCAGCAGCCTCGCAGACAGGGCAACTAATGAAAAACTGTTTTTT. Encoded protein: CASSLADRATNEKLFF.

This clonotype occurred a few times. The chain links TRBV12-5 to TRBJ2-2; D not resolved. Germline V gene sequence: CDR1 LGHNT, CDR2 FRNRAP. Trimming pared 5 bases from V and 5 bases from J, leaving 6 bases between. This CDR3 is 12 amino acids long. The CDR3 loop reads CASGPETGELFF. CDR3 nucleotides: TGTGCTAGTGGTCCGGAAACCGGGGAGCTGTTTTTT.

The chain joins TRBV15 to TRBJ2-1; D remains ambiguous. Between the trimmed V and J ends, which lost 1 base and 5 bases, there was a span of 15 bases. Germline V gives CDR1 LNHNV, CDR2 YYDKDF (reference sequence). The CDR3 has 16 residues. This chain's CDR3 is CATSRARPYADNEQFF. The CDR3 DNA is TGTGCCACCAGCAGAGCCCGTCCATATGCGGACAATGAGCAGTTCTTC.

The V call is TRBV28, the J call TRBJ1-2; 8 bases align to TRBD1. Trimming at V came to 6 bases and at J to 3 bases, leaving 6 bases not matched to a gene. CDR3 size: 14 residues. CDR1 and CDR2 from the germline V gene are MDHEN and SYDVKM. CDR3 DNA: TGTGCCAGCAGGTACCAACAGGGGGACTATGGCTACACCTTC. This translates into CASRYQQGDYGYTF.

The chain employs TRBV12-3 or TRBV12-4 and TRBJ1-6; 7 bases fit TRBD1. The CDR3 totals 15 residues. After removal of 6 bases from V and 5 bases from J, the junction contained 7 bases not matched to a gene. The CDR3 region is CASSPTGVDNSPLHF. Written as DNA, the CDR3 is TGTGCCAGCAGCCCTACAGGGGTGGATAATTCACCCCTCCACTTT.

This clonotype was recorded only once. This rearrangement joins TRBV7-2 to TRBJ2-7, with 11 bases fitting TRBD2. Germline V gene sequence: CDR1 SGHTA, CDR2 FQGNSA. The CDR3 extends over 15 amino acids. The junction had 7 bases not matched to a gene; V was cut back by 5 bases and J by 4 bases. CDR3 protein: CASSGRGLADYEQYF. For the CDR3, the DNA is TGTGCCAGCAGCGGAAGGGGACTAGCGGATTACGAGCAGTACTTC.

The CDR3 protein is CASRGQGLSYEQYF. The CDR3 region has the DNA TGTGCCAGCCGAGGACAGGGACTCTCCTACGAGCAGTACTTC. The V gene is TRBV6-6, the J gene TRBJ2-7; 8 bases fit TRBD1. Germline V gene data show CDR1 as MNHNY and CDR2 as SVGAGI (reference sequence). This CDR3 spans 14 amino acids. Losses at the gene ends were 8 bases for V and 0 bases for J; bases not matched to a gene: 6.

This clonotype was seen once. This sequence joins TRBV7-2 and TRBJ2-7; TRBD2 agrees at 10 bases. The CDR3 covers 16 residues. CDR1 is SGHTA, CDR2 FQGNSA, per germline. J gave up 7 bases and V 1 base, and 10 bases lay outside the gene matches. Here the CDR3 DNA reads TGTGCCAGCAGCTTAGTAGCTAGCGGGGGTATTGGTGAGCAGTACTTC. Translation gives CASSLVASGGIGEQYF.

The V call is TRBV12-3 or TRBV12-4, the J call TRBJ1-5, with 8 nucleotides matching TRBD1. The V gene end was trimmed by 1 base and the J gene end by 7 bases; junction bases not matched to a gene: 6. This CDR3 has 15 amino acids. The CDR3 DNA sequence: TGTGCCAGCAGTTTAGGGACAGGGATGTACCAGCCCCAGCATTTT. It codes for CASSLGTGMYQPQHF.

This clonotype was recorded a few times. The chain is built from TRBV6-5 and TRBJ2-7; 9 nucleotides match TRBD1. This CDR3 comprises 16 residues. CDR1 and CDR2 from the germline V gene are MNHEY and SVGAGI. V shed 1 base, J shed 0 bases, and the junction held 4 bases outside the gene matches. As DNA, the CDR3 is TGTGCCAGCAGTTACTATGGGACAGGGCACTCCTACGAGCAGTACTTC. Translation: CASSYYGTGHSYEQYF.

This chain joins TRBV24-1 and TRBJ1-5; D unclear. The CDR3 contains 14 residues. V was cut by 6 bases and J by 6 bases, with 14 bases left in between. From germline, CDR1 is KGHDR and CDR2 SFDVKD. CDR3 residues: CATSSFGSSQPQHF. CDR3 DNA sequence: TGTGCCACCAGTTCATTCGGATCGAGTCAGCCCCAGCATTTT.

This clonotype turned up a few times. The V gene is TRBV7-9, the J gene TRBJ1-4, with a weak D call TRBD1 (6 bases). Germline V gene sequence: CDR1 SEHNR, CDR2 FQNEAQ (reference sequence). This CDR3 region has 14 residues. The V gene lost 7 bases and the J gene lost 7 bases, with 16 bases spanning the gap. The CDR3 bases are TGTGCCAGCACGGGGGGCCTCACACGTGAAAAACTGTTTTTT. It specifies CASTGGLTREKLFF.

The chain couples TRBV5-6 to TRBJ2-7, with 8 bases fitting TRBD1. Germline lookup yields CDR1 SGHDT and CDR2 YYEEEE. The CDR3 is made up of 11 amino acids. V shed 5 bases, J shed 9 bases, and the junction held 4 bases outside the gene matches. Here the CDR3 reads CASSLQGGQYF. Here the CDR3 DNA reads TGTGCCAGCAGTTTACAGGGGGGGCAGTACTTC. The whole variable domain, remainder taken from reference TRBV5-6 and TRBJ2-7, is DAGVTQSPTHLIKTRGQQVTLRCSPKSGHDTVSWYQQALGQGPQFIFQYYEEEERQRGNFPDRFSGHQFPNYSSELNVNALLLGDSALYLCASSLQGGQYFGPGTRLTVT.

In its sample, this clonotype was seen a few times. This rearrangement joins TRBV3-1 to TRBJ2-5; perhaps TRBD1 as D (5 bases). CDR1 and CDR2 from the germline V gene are LGHDT and YNNKEL (reference sequence). This CDR3 has 14 residues. The V gene lost 5 bases and the J gene lost 5 bases, with 15 bases spanning the gap. The CDR3 here is CASSYTQGQETQYF. The DNA for the CDR3 is TGTGCCAGCAGCTACACCCAGGGTCAGGAGACCCAGTACTTC.

V usage is TRBV6-1 and J usage is TRBJ1-2, with D unresolved. The V gene's germline CDR1 is MNHNS and CDR2 SASEGT. CDR3 size: 11 residues. With 7 bases removed from V and 7 bases from J, the gap between germline ends came to 10 bases. The chain's CDR3 is CASTAGTGYTF. CDR3 sequence (DNA): TGTGCCAGCACCGCGGGAACTGGCTACACCTTC.

The rearrangement uses TRBV5-1 and TRBJ1-1; tentatively, D is TRBD1 (5 bases). Trimming removed 2 bases from V and 1 base from J, with 15 bases in between. Germline V lookup: CDR1 SGHRS, CDR2 YFSETQ. The CDR3 is made up of 16 amino acids. CDR3 residues: CASSLPLEGPNTEAFF. CDR3 DNA sequence: TGCGCCAGCAGCTTACCGTTAGAGGGGCCGAACACTGAAGCTTTCTTT.